The clone carrying this T cell receptor (beta chain) was counted ten times or more. Its antigen is currently unknown. Germline assignment: CDR1 SNHLY and CDR2 FYNNEI. Trimming removed 4 bases at V and 0 bases at J, with 6 bases between. The CDR3 covers 13 residues. TCRdb re-called the 5' RACE reads with MiXCR, one entry per CDR3 protein. The data hold a few hundred thousand distinct CDR3 sequences, with 15% to 20% observed a single time. The data are from a study of T-cell memory formation after mild COVID-19. Study-level points and caveats: CD4+ contracting clones lay mainly in CM and EM, CD8+ ones in EMRA.

This TCR was recovered from a man aged 18 to 29 who had mild COVID-19 (a few samples of this study predate the infection). Cell type and time point are not known. The sequencing input was PBMCs or a T cell subset sorted from them (not recorded which). The rearrangement joins TRBV2 to TRBJ1-1; a possible D gene is TRBD1 (5 bases). CDR3 region: CASSAGLNTEAFF. CDR3 nucleotide sequence: TGTGCCAGCAGTGCAGGGCTGAACACTGAAGCTTTCTTT.